A selection of T cell receptor beta chains follows, all from one sample in a study of cytomegalovirus exposure and HLA in healthy donors. Profiling relied on immunoSEQ multiplex PCR, and the TCRdb table lists in-frame clones only, not all of them. The sample includes roughly 200,000 clones, roughly 80% seen only once; the top ten take approximately 1.5%. The sample consisted of PBMCs. Receptor source: a woman between 18 and 30 years old in good health and CMV-seronegative. Each CDR3 is given with its conserved first and last residue. D genes are given only for firm matches. A row's size may be missing; if present it is once, few, many or a size class.

clone_size j_call d_call v_call cdr3_aa cdr3_nt
NA TRBJ1-3 TRBD1 TRBV6-5 CASSYDRGSGNTIYF TGTGCCAGCAGTTACGACAGGGGCTCCGGAAACACCATATATTTT
NA TRBJ2-1 NA TRBV11-3 CASSLDSYNEQFF TGTGCCAGCAGCTTGGACTCGTACAATGAGCAGTTCTTC
NA TRBJ2-2 NA TRBV28 CASRQGGNTGELFF TGTGCTTCACGTCAGGGGGGAAACACCGGGGAGCTGTTTTTT
NA TRBJ2-4 NA TRBV4-2 CASSLGAGDGKNIQYF TGTGCCAGCAGCTTGGGAGCAGGAGATGGCAAAAACATTCAGTACTTC
NA TRBJ1-5 NA TRBV27 CASGGGRAQHF TGTGCCAGCGGCGGGGGACGAGCCCAGCATTTT
once TRBJ1-2 TRBD1 TRBV5-5 CASRSTGTGLNYGYTF TGTGCCAGCAGGTCCACCGGGACAGGGCTTAACTATGGCTACACCTTC
NA TRBJ1-4 NA TRBV7-5 CARSGLCNEKLFF TGTGCCAGATCGGGACTTTGTAATGAAAAACTGTTTTTT
NA TRBJ1-4 NA TRBV12-5 CASGLVRFGGLEEKLFF TGTGCTAGTGGTTTGGTACGCTTCGGGGGGTTAGAAGAAAAACTGTTTTTT
few TRBJ2-7 TRBD2 TRBV4-3 CASSQDVTPGGLAGGLYEQYF TGCGCCAGCAGCCAAGATGTCACCCCGGGGGGACTAGCGGGAGGCCTCTACGAGCAGTACTTC
NA TRBJ2-5 TRBD2 TRBV11-3 CASSSRGGQETQYF TGTGCCAGCAGCTCCCGGGGGGGCCAAGAGACCCAGTACTTC
NA TRBJ2-2 TRBD2 TRBV2 CASSVGGRTGGELSF TGTGCCAGCAGTGTGGGCGGGAGAACGGGCGGGGAGCTGTCTTTT
NA TRBJ1-1 NA TRBV6-5 CASSEIPSSEAFF TGTGCCAGCAGTGAAATCCCCTCAAGCGAAGCTTTCTTT
once TRBJ2-7 TRBD2 TRBV20-1 CSADSGNEQYF TGCAGTGCTGATAGCGGGAACGAGCAGTACTTC
NA TRBJ2-7 TRBD2 TRBV10-3 CAISELAGERYEQYF TGTGCCATCTCGGAACTAGCGGGAGAAAGGTACGAGCAGTACTTC